What follows are 4 T cell receptor beta chains derived from one specimen sequenced in a study of blood T cells in healthy people across ages. Through a sample-barcoded 5' primer and a J-beta primer mix, a second PCR was run for 7 to 11 cycles. TCRdb reprocessed the 5' RACE reads with MiXCR, giving one entry per CDR3 protein. The sample contains 1.5 million to 1.9 million distinct CDR3 sequences, roughly 43% of which appear only once. Sequencing was carried out using blood. These receptors were obtained from a young woman in good health.

This chain joins TRBV5-8 and TRBJ2-1; TRBD2 aligns across 7 bases. CDR1 is SGHTS and CDR2 is YDEGEE in the germline V gene. The CDR3 is made up of 13 amino acids. The ends lost 4 bases at V and 6 bases at J; junction bases unmatched: 4. The CDR3 protein is CASSRTRGNEQFF. The CDR3 nucleotides are TGTGCCAGCAGCCGGACTAGGGGCAATGAGCAGTTCTTC.

The chain carries TRBV10-3 and TRBJ1-5, with D possibly matching TRBD1 (5 bases). Germline V gene lookup returns CDR1 ENHRY and CDR2 SYGVKD. The CDR3 consists of 15 residues. V dropped 2 bases and J dropped 5 bases, with 13 bases sitting between them. The CDR3 sequence is CAISEMGPVDQPQHF. CDR3 nucleotide sequence: TGTGCCATCAGTGAGATGGGACCGGTAGATCAGCCCCAGCATTTT.

The rearrangement uses TRBV29-1 and TRBJ2-3, with TRBD2 as a possible D gene (6 bases). CDR1 and CDR2 (germline): SQVTM, ANQGSEA. There are 13 residues in the CDR3. Trimming took off 6 bases at V and 0 bases at J, with 10 bases between the two ends. Written as DNA, the CDR3 is TGCAGCGTCTACAGCGGGAGCACAGATACGCAGTATTTT. It specifies CSVYSGSTDTQYF.

Regarding this clonotype: Germline is not matched at one junction end, which may reflect a read error. The genes are TRBV9 and TRBJ1-4; TRBD1 matches at 7 bases. The CDR3 contains 14 residues. Looked up from germline, CDR1 is SGDLS and CDR2 is YYNGEE. This CDR3 is CAGSARRGDEKLFF. The DNA of the CDR3 is TGTGCCGGCAGCGCCCGCAGGGGGGATGAAAAACTGTTTTTT.